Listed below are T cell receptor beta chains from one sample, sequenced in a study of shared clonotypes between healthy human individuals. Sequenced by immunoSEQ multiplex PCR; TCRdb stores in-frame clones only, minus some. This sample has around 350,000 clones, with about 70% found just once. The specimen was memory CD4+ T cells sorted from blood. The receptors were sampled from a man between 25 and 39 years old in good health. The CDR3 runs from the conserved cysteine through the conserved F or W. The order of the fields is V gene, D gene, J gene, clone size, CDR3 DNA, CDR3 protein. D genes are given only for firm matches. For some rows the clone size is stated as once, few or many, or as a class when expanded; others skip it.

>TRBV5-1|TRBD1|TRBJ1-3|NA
TGCGCCAGCAGCTCGGGACAGGGGAACTCTGGAAACACCATATATTTT
CASSSGQGNSGNTIYF
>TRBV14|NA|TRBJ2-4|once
TGTGCCAGCAACCAGGACAGACAAAACATTCAGTACTTC
CASNQDRQNIQYF
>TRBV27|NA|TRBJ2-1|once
TGTGCCAGCAGGAAGGGGCGAAGCTCCTACAATGAGCAGTTCTTC
CASRKGRSSYNEQFF
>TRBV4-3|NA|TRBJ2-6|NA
TGCGCCAGCAGCCAAGCAACGTGGGGATCTGGGGCCAACGTCCTGACTTTC
CASSQATWGSGANVLTF
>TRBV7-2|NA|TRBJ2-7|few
TGTGCCAGCAGCTTATCGCCTAGCCCCTACGAGCAGTACTTC
CASSLSPSPYEQYF
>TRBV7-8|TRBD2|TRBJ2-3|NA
TGTGCCAGCAGCTTACACCGACTAGCGGGAGAAGATACGCAGTATTTT
CASSLHRLAGEDTQYF
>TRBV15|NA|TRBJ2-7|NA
TGTGCCACCAGCAGAGATCTGAGGGGAACCACCTACGAGCAGTACTTC
CATSRDLRGTTYEQYF
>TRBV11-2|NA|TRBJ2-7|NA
TGTGCCAGCAGCTTAGTTATGGTCCCCTACGAGCAGTACTTC
CASSLVMVPYEQYF
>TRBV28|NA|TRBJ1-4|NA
TGTGCCAGCAAGCAGGCAGGAGAAAAACTGTTTTTT
CASKQAGEKLFF
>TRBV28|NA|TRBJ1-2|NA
TGTGCCAGCAGTTTGGAGGGGGGTATCGGGTATGGCTACACCTTC
CASSLEGGIGYGYTF
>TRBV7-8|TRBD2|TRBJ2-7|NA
TGTGCCAGCAGCTTAGGAGTTCGTAGCGGGAAGATATCCTACGAGCAGTACTTC
CASSLGVRSGKISYEQYF
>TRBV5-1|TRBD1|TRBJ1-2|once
TGCGCCAGCAGCATCCGGACAGGGCATGGCTACACCTTC
CASSIRTGHGYTF
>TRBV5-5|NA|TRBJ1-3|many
TGTGCCAGCAGCGGGCAGGGAACCAACTCTGGAAACACCATATATTTT
CASSGQGTNSGNTIYF
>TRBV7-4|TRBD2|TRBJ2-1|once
TGTGCCAGCAGCTTAGCGGCGGGAGCTAATGAGCAGTTCTTC
CASSLAAGANEQFF
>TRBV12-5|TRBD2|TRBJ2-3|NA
TGTGCTAGTGGTTTGGGGGTGACTAGCGTCACAGATACGCAGTATTTT
CASGLGVTSVTDTQYF
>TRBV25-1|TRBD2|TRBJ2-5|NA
TGTGCCAGCGGATCGGGACTAGCGGGAGTAGAGACCCAGTACTTC
CASGSGLAGVETQYF
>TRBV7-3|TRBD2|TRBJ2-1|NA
TGTGCCAGCAGCTCCCCGGGACTAGCAGTTGAGCAGTTCTTC
CASSSPGLAVEQFF